The clone carrying this TCR beta chain was observed a single time. Participant-reported clinical history was the basis for cohort assignment. These data come from a study of blood T cell repertoires in COVID-19. Turning to the study itself: Material from acute and convalescent COVID-19 was sourced from the United States, Italy and Spain. From T cells, B-cell-depleted T cells, or PBMCs came the material, which was cDNA or gDNA.

As originally analysed: The authors estimated nucleated cell counts from reference gene primer amplification. TCRdb keeps only in-frame clones here, not all; method: immunoSEQ multiplex PCR. V and J calls plus clone size are reproduced from that table; the DNA served to infer D and trimming. The table shows roughly 400,000 clones, with approximately 90% occurring only once. Trimming cost V 7 bases and J 6 bases, with 9 bases left between them. Germline-derived CDR1 and CDR2 are SQVTM and ANQGSEA. The CDR3 extends over 11 amino acids. The sequenced material came from PBMCs or T cells enriched from blood (not recorded which). The chain links TRBV29-1 to TRBJ2-2, with D tentatively TRBD1 (6 bases). This receptor was obtained from a man younger than 40 who had recovered from COVID-19. CDR3 nucleotides: TGCAGCGGAGGGGGTCCCGGGGAGCTGTTTTTT. This sequence encodes CSGGGPGELFF.